This passage covers 8 T cell receptor beta chains from one sample sequenced in a study of identifying expanded T cells in peripheral blood. Produced via immunoSEQ multiplex PCR; TCRdb's table is partial and in-frame only. This sample has 120,000 or so clones, with around 84% found just once. Source material: blood. Receptors originate from a person between 18 and 75 years old in good health.

This sequence joins TRBV2 and TRBJ2-5, with D hard to call. Germline V gives CDR1 SNHLY, CDR2 FYNNEI. The CDR3 spans 10 residues. Between the trimmed V and J ends, which lost 8 bases and 5 bases, there was a span of 6 bases. The CDR3 DNA is TGTGCCAGCGGGGTCGAGACCCAGTACTTC. It codes for CASGVETQYF.

The V call is TRBV7-2, the J call TRBJ1-4; D possibly corresponds to TRBD1 (6 bases). CDR3 length: 15 amino acids. The V and J ends lost 1 base and 8 bases respectively, with 14 bases between them. Germline CDR1 reads SGHTA; CDR2 reads FQGNSA. CDR3 region: CASSLGSGAGEKLFF. CDR3 DNA sequence: TGTGCCAGCAGCTTAGGGTCAGGGGCGGGGGAAAAACTGTTTTTT. The entire variable domain, with the rest obtained from reference TRBV7-2 and TRBJ1-4, is as follows: GAGVSQSPSNKVTEKGKDVELRCDPISGHTALYWYRQSLGQGLEFLIYFQGNSAPDKSGLPSDRFSAERTGGSVSTLTIQRTQQEDSAVYLCASSLGSGAGEKLFFGSGTQLSVL.

The rearrangement uses TRBV19 and TRBJ2-2; no clear D gene. The CDR3 extends over 13 amino acids. Germline CDR1 LNHDA, CDR2 SQIVND (reference sequence). V was trimmed by 4 bases and J by 3 bases, leaving 6 bases between them. The CDR3 DNA is TGTGCCAGTAGTAGGTACCACACCGGGGAGCTGTTTTTT. Protein product: CASSRYHTGELFF.

V and J are TRBV7-2 and TRBJ1-2; 9 bases match TRBD1. Trimming removed 5 bases from V and 4 bases from J; junction bases left unmatched: 11. This CDR3 has 16 amino acids. Per germline, CDR1 SGHTA and CDR2 FQGNSA. This chain's CDR3 is CASSRGGDRAIYGYTF. The CDR3, as DNA: TGTGCCAGCAGCCGAGGGGGGGACAGGGCCATCTATGGCTACACCTTC.

A single count supports this clone. The genes are TRBV6-5 and TRBJ1-3; no firm D call. Trimming stripped 2 bases from V and 0 bases from J, with 8 bases between. Germline CDR1 and CDR2: MNHEY and SVGAGI. The CDR3 covers 15 residues. CDR3 nucleotides: TGTGCCAGCAGTTACGGAACTATCTCTGGAAACACCATATATTTT. Translated, it gives CASSYGTISGNTIYF.

On this clone itself: This CDR3 is also generated by other DNA sequences in the sample. The CDR3 region has the DNA TGCAGCGTCCAGACGGGAAGCTCCTACGAGCAGTACTTC. This gives the protein CSVQTGSSYEQYF. The rearrangement links TRBV29-1 to TRBJ2-7; weak D call: TRBD2 (5 bases). The germline V and J ends were trimmed by 6 bases and 0 bases, with 12 bases remaining between them. Germline V gene sequence: CDR1 SQVTM, CDR2 ANQGSEA. The CDR3 contains 13 residues.

The CDR3, as DNA: TGCGCCAGCAGCCAAGAGGTCAACGTTTACAATGAGCAGTTCTTC. Translation: CASSQEVNVYNEQFF. The chain couples TRBV4-3 to TRBJ2-1; D is undetermined. Trimming took 0 bases from V and 4 from J, leaving 10 bases between them. This CDR3 is 15 amino acids long. CDR1 LGHNA and CDR2 YSLEER come from the germline V gene.

The rearrangement uses TRBV4-1 and TRBJ2-4; 11 positions agree with TRBD2. The CDR3 consists of 21 residues. V was clipped by 1 base and J by 9 bases; unmatched bases: 23. Germline loops: CDR1 MGHRA, CDR2 YSYEKL. The CDR3 DNA sequence: TGCGCCAGCAGCCAAGGTGTTCCAGGGACTAGCGGTACAACATCGCGTGGCATTCAGTACTTC. Translating gives CASSQGVPGTSGTTSRGIQYF.